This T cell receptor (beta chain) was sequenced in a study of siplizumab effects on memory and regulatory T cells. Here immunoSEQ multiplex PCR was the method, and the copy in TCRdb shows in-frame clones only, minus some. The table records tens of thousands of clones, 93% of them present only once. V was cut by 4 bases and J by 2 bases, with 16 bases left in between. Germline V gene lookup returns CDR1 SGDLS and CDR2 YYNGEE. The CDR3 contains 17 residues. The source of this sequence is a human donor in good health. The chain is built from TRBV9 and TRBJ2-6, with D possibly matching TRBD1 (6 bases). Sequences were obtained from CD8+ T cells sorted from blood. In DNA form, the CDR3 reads TGTGCCAGCAGCCCCCCGGACAGTTCTGCTGGGGCCAACGTCCTGACTTTC. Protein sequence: CASSPPDSSAGANVLTF. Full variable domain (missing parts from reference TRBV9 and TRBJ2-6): DSGVTQTPKHLITATGQRVTLRCSPRSGDLSVYWYQQSLDQGLQFLIQYYNGEERAKGNILERFSAQQFPDLHSELNLSSLELGDSALYFCASSPPDSSAGANVLTFGAGSRLTVL.